Listed here is a single TCR beta chain. This clone has at least ten counts. Its antigen is currently not known. Qualities for individual bases were not recorded, and no much larger clone is one base off. Using the deep immunoSEQ assay, multiplex PCR amplified TCR CDR3 regions from genomic DNA. Extracted genomic DNA from each cell subset was distributed evenly across all wells of several immunoSEQ 96-well plates, and each plate was treated as a replicate. For sorted subsets, each replicate PCR was loaded with roughly 200 ng genomic DNA, equivalent to 32,000 or so T cell genomes. Purified libraries were quantified with a Qubit 3.0 fluorometer, sized on a Bioanalyzer 2100, and re-quantified with the KAPA Library Quantification kit. A separate single-read 150-cycle Illumina NextSeq 550 flow cell was used to sequence each immunoSEQ 96-well plate. Per the original workflow: Because only junctional sequences without quality scores were contained in the immunoSEQ output, filtering matching that applied to full-length reads could not be performed. To assign V/J genes and CDR3, sequences were annotated using PyIR, a Python wrapper for IgBLAST v1.9, with IMGT germline references. Reads were filtered out if the reads had weak V/J assignments (E-value above 1e-6), no CDR3, stop codons, out-of-frame junctions, or ambiguous translated residues. V3J clonotypes were defined by identical inferred V gene, J gene, and CDR3 amino acid sequence. The percentage overlap between two repertoires was calculated by dividing the number of shared unique clonotypes by the size of the smaller repertoire. Three approaches were used to assess repertoire richness: RTK rarefaction, the Chao1 estimator, and Recon v2.1 estimates of unobserved clonotypes. OLGA was used to compute generation probabilities for all TCRbeta clonotypes that the gDNA method yielded from a few donors. TCRdb retrieved this table from immuneACCESS and kept in-frame rearrangements only. Not all clones are present; in checked studies, unresolved V genes account for under half, and no reason is known for the remainder. V and J calls and clone size are as listed in that table; D and trimming were resolved from the DNA. The sample contains roughly 1,100,000 clones, approximately 70% of them found a single time. The biggest ten clones account for around 1.4% of the sample.

This specimen comes from a study of shared clonotypes between healthy human individuals (TCRdb year 2020). Background for the entire study: Three men and a couple of women, aged 18 to 49 years, made up the cohort. For each donor, CD4 naive and CD4 memory were each given three plates, CD8 naive was given two plates, and CD8 memory was given one plate. To estimate repertoire size and how much clonotype sharing occurs between individuals, the study deeply sequenced the blood TCR repertoires of 5 or 6 healthy adults. Libraries were prepared and TCR repertoires were sequenced by different laboratories using diverse techniques, in order to increase sequencing depth and limit assay-specific biases. Per donor, leukapheresis produced somewhere between about 0.94 and 9.5 billion PBMCs. The study at large found these results: Sampling was restricted to blood, and TCR repertoires in tissues likely differ from the TCR repertoires found in blood. Larger estimated clonotype richness was generally found for naive subsets than for memory subsets. Based on pairwise subsampling, the degree of clonotype sharing among donors was expected to be affected by sequencing depth. Even with the large sequencing depth, rarefaction of the sorted-subset datasets indicated that sequencing was incomplete. Compared with non-shared clonotypes, clonotypes shared by all four sorted-subset donors had higher generation probabilities. When several donors were compared, the shared fraction of clonotypes was around 5.1% for naive CD4, around 3.5% for naive CD8, more than 2% for memory CD4, and roughly 0.4% for memory CD8. Because the study included only a small number of donors, the genetic and exposure-history diversity represented was limited.

The donors were healthy, HIV-negative adults who had no recently reported acute infections or vaccinations. Every donor was a Caucasian adult living in Nashville, Tennessee, USA. Magnetic negative selection was used to enrich CD4+ T cells, after which naive cells were positively selected on CD45RA and the negative fraction became the memory subset. Blood was collected by leukapheresis, and PBMCs were isolated by Ficoll-Histopaque density gradient centrifugation and then cryopreserved in liquid nitrogen vapor phase. Analytical flow cytometry was used to check the purity and quantity of every magnetically sorted T cell population. From each sorted fraction, genomic DNA was isolated and quantified by UV absorbance on a Nanodrop 2000c. CDR1 and CDR2 are read off the germline V gene as WSHSY and SAAADI. From the cysteine up to the phenylalanine, the CDR3 has a length of 15 residues. The DNA shown is the 45-base CDR3, in frame from base 1. At the junction V is shortened by 6 bases and J by 2 bases, with 14 bases in between.

This clonotype was obtained from a man between 18 and 29 years old in good health. The rearranged segments are TRBV10-2 and TRBJ1-3, with a weak D call of TRBD1 (5 bases match). Material for sequencing was memory CD4+ T cells sorted from blood. Reading the label with the study, this specimen's cell subset or site is: CD45RA-negative fraction. For the CDR3, the sequence is CASSSGTVTGNTIYF. In nucleotides, the sequence is TGCGCCAGCAGCTCCGGGACGGTAACTGGAAACACCATATATTTT.